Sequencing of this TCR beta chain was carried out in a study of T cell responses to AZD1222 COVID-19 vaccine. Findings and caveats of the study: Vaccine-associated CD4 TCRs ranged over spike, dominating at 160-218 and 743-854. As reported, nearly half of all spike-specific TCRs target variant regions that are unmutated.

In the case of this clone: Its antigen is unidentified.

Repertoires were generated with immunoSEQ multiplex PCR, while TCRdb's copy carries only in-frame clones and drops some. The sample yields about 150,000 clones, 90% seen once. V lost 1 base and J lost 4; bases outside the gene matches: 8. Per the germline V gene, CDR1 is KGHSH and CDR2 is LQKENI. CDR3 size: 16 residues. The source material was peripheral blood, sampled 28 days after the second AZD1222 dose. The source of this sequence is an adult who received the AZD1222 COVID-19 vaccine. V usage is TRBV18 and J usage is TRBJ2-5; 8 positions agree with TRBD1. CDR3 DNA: TGTGCCAGCTCACCACTACAAGCAGGGGGCGGAGAGACCCAGTACTTC. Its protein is CASSPLQAGGGETQYF.